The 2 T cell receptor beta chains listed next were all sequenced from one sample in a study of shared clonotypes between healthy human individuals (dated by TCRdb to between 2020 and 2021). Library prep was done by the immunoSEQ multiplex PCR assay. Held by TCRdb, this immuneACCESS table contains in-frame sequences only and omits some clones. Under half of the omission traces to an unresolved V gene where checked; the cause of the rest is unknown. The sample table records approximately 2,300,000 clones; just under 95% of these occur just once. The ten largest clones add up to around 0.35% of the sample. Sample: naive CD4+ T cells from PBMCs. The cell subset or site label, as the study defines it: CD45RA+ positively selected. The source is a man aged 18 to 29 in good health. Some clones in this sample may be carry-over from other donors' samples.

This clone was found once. CDR3 protein: CASSLVGAQEQYF. The DNA of the CDR3 is TGTGCCAGCAGCTTAGTGGGGGCGCAAGAGCAGTACTTC. The chain carries TRBV7-2 and TRBJ2-7; weak D call: TRBD1 (6 bases). Per the germline V gene, CDR1 is SGHTA and CDR2 is FQGNSA. This CDR3 has 13 amino acids. V was trimmed by 1 base and J by 7 bases, leaving 11 bases between them.

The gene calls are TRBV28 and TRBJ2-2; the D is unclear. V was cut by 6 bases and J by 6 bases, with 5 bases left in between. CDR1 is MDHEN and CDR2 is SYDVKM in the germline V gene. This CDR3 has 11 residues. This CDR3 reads CASSDPGELFF. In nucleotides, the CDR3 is TGTGCCAGCAGCGACCCCGGGGAGCTGTTTTTT.